This T cell receptor beta chain stems from a study of identical twins. TCRdb used MiXCR to reprocess the 5' RACE reads, holding one entry per CDR3 protein. Of around 1.7 million distinct CDR3 sequences listed, around 29% are singletons. This clonotype was counted only a few times. Its antigen is currently unknown. Trimming removed 3 bases from V and 3 bases from J, with 17 bases in between. The CDR3 loop spans 15 amino acids. Per the germline V gene, CDR1 is DFQATT and CDR2 is SNEGSKA (reference sequence). Study-level results: Excess sharing between twins was weaker in beta out-of-frame sequences. Memory repertoires lacked the insertion deficit that abundant cord blood beta clonotypes showed. The authors noted that invariant MAIT and iNKT cells could partly confound zero-insertion analyses. Out-of-frame alpha sequences shared by twins were enriched for low generation probability.

The receptor was derived from a newborn girl in good health. V gene TRBV20-1 combines with J gene TRBJ1-2; D not resolved. The sample was cord blood. The CDR3 sequence is CSASVWADGDYGYTF. The CDR3 DNA reads TGCAGTGCTAGTGTATGGGCCGATGGGGACTATGGCTACACCTTC.